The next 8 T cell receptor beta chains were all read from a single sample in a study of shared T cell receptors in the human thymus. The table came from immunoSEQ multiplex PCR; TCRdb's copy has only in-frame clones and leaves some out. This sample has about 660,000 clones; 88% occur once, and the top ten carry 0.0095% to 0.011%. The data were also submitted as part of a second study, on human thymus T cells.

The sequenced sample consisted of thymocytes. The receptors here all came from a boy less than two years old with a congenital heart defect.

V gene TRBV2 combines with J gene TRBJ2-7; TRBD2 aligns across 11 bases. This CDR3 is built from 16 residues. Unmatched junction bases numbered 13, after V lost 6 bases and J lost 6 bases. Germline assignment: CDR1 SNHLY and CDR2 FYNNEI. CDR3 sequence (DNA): TGTGCCAGCAGCGAGCCGACTAGCGGGACCCCCGGCGAGCAGTACTTC. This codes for CASSEPTSGTPGEQYF.

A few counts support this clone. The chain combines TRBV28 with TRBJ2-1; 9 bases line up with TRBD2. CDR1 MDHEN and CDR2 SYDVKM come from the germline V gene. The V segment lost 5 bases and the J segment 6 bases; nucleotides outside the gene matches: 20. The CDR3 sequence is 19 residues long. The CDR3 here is CASSPGGWASGTAANEQFF. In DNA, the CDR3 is TGTGCCAGCAGTCCCGGGGGGTGGGCTAGCGGGACAGCAGCCAATGAGCAGTTCTTC.

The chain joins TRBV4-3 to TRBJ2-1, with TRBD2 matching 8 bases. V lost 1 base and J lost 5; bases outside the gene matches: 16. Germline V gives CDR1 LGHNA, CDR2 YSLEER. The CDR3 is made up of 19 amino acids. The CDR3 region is CASSQVCWAGGSPHNEQFF. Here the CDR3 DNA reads TGCGCCAGCAGCCAAGTGTGCTGGGCGGGAGGAAGTCCCCACAATGAGCAGTTCTTC.

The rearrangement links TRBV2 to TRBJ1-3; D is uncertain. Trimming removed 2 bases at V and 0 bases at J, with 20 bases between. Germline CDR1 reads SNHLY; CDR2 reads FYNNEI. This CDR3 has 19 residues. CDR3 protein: CASSETKPDWGASGNTIYF. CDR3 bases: TGTGCCAGCAGTGAAACAAAACCGGACTGGGGTGCCTCTGGAAACACCATATATTTT. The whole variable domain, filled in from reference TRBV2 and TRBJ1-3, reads EPEVTQTPSHQVTQMGQEVILRCVPISNHLYFYWYRQILGQKVEFLVSFYNNEISEKSEIFDDQFSVERPDGSNFTLKIRSTKLEDSAMYFCASSETKPDWGASGNTIYFGEGSWLTVV.

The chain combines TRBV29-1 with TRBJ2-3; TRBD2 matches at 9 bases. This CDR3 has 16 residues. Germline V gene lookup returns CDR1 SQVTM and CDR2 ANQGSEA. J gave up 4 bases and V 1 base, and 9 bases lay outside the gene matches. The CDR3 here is CSVEGKREDDADTQYF. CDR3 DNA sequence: TGCAGCGTTGAAGGCAAGCGGGAGGATGATGCAGATACGCAGTATTTT.

In DNA, the CDR3 is TGTGCTAGTGGTTTGGGGACTAGCGGGAGGAGGTCCTACGAGCAGTACTTC. This codes for CASGLGTSGRRSYEQYF. The V and J genes are TRBV12-5 and TRBJ2-7, with 14 bases matching TRBD2. The CDR3 runs to 17 residues. V lost 1 base and J lost 1; bases outside the gene matches: 3. Germline-derived CDR1 and CDR2 are LGHNT and FRNRAP.

The CDR3 DNA reads as TGTGCCAGCAGCTTGGGGCCTGGACTAGCGGGGCTCTACGAGCAGTACTTC. Translating gives CASSLGPGLAGLYEQYF. The V gene is TRBV5-4, the J gene TRBJ2-7; TRBD2 matches 12 bases. Trimming took 0 bases from V and 3 from J; bases not matched to a gene: 7. Germline loops: CDR1 SGHNT, CDR2 YYREEE (reference sequence). CDR3 length equals 17 residues. Based on the CDR3 plus reference TRBV5-4 and TRBJ2-7, the full variable domain is ETGVTQSPTHLIKTRGQQVTLRCSSQSGHNTVSWYQQALGQGPQFIFQYYREEENGRGNFPPRFSGLQFPNYSSELNVNALELDDSALYLCASSLGPGLAGLYEQYFGPGTRLTVT.

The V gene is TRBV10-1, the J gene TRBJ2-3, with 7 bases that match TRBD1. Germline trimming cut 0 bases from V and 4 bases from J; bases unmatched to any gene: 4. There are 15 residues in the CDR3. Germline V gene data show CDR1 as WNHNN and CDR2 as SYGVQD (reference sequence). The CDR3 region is CASSESQGNADTQYF. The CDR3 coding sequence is TGCGCCAGCAGTGAGTCACAGGGGAACGCAGATACGCAGTATTTT.